Below, 19 T cell receptor beta chains from the same sample are listed, as sequenced in a study of regulatory T cells in long-lasting Graves disease. Relying on iRepertoire HTBI primers and Arm-PCR of CDR3 regions, the team built TCR beta libraries. One entry per CDR3 protein, called by TCRdb with MiXCR from the multiplex PCR reads. The sample shows some 330,000 distinct CDR3 sequences, roughly 23% of them seen only once. As for time point: persistent/refractory GD, antithyroid drugs over 5 years with positive TRAb. Extracted RNA from PBMCs served as the source of the TCR library. The starting material was peripheral blood mononuclear cells (PBMCs), obtained when the disease was refractory, from a patient treated with antithyroid drugs. The receptors originated from a woman aged 40 to 55 with Graves disease.

As DNA, the CDR3 is TGTGCCAGCAGCTTAGGTTTGGGCAGGGGACAGGATGAGCAGTTCTTC. Residues: CASSLGLGRGQDEQFF. The chain links TRBV11-3 to TRBJ2-1, with 8 positions matching TRBD1. The ends lost 1 base at V and 8 bases at J; junction bases unmatched: 10. The germline V gene encodes CDR1 SGHNT and CDR2 YENEEA. This CDR3 spans 16 amino acids.

This clonotype was seen many times. The chain joins TRBV28 to TRBJ1-1; possibly TRBD1 for D (5 bases). Trimming removed 7 bases at V and 0 bases at J, with 18 bases between. This CDR3 is 16 amino acids long. Germline loops: CDR1 MDHEN, CDR2 SYDVKM. CDR3 region: CASTPISDSMNTEAFF. Written as DNA, the CDR3 is TGTGCCAGCACCCCCATCTCTGACAGTATGAACACTGAAGCTTTCTTT.

The genes are TRBV29-1 and TRBJ1-2; possibly TRBD1 for D (5 bases). The germline gives CDR1 SQVTM, CDR2 ANQGSEA. With 8 bases removed from V and 3 bases from J, the gap between germline ends came to 13 bases. The CDR3 has 12 residues. CDR3 region: CSTKWGDYGYTF. CDR3 nucleotide sequence: TGCAGCACGAAATGGGGGGACTATGGCTACACCTTC.

A remark on this clonotype: This could be a read error, since a much larger clone is one nucleotide away. This likely comes from a read error, as the CDR3 has no conserved phenylalanine or tryptophan at its end. The chain employs TRBV27 and TRBJ2-2; the D is unclear. The germline V gene has CDR1 MNHEY and CDR2 SMNVEV (reference sequence). CDR3 size: 16 residues. The ends were cut back, 4 bases at V and 1 base at J, with 13 bases in the middle. The CDR3 reads CASSYGNFGNTGELFL. CDR3 DNA: TGTGCCAGCAGTTATGGAAATTTTGGGAACACCGGGGAGCTGTTTTTA.

There are a few counts of this clonotype. This chain joins TRBV7-3 and TRBJ2-1; D is ambiguous. Germline V gene lookup returns CDR1 SGHTA and CDR2 FQGTGA. The CDR3 covers 14 residues. Trimming left V 5 bases short and J 4 bases short, with 12 bases between. The CDR3 loop is CASSLRGLYNEQFF. In DNA, the CDR3 is TGTGCCAGCAGCCTTCGTGGGCTATACAATGAGCAGTTCTTC.

The chain combines TRBV9 with TRBJ1-4, with a tentative D call TRBD1 (5 bases). Trimming took off 4 bases at V and 4 bases at J, with 14 bases between the two ends. The V gene's germline CDR1 is SGDLS and CDR2 YYNGEE. The CDR3 has 15 residues. The CDR3 coding sequence is TGTGCCAGCAGCACAAGGGACGGAGTTAATGAAAAACTGTTTTTT. It yields the protein CASSTRDGVNEKLFF.

This clonotype was counted only a few times. The chain is built from TRBV15 and TRBJ1-4; D gene uncertain. The CDR3 consists of 15 residues. The V gene's germline CDR1 is LNHNV and CDR2 YYDKDF (reference sequence). The V end lost 1 base, the J end lost 7 bases, and 13 bases lay between the germline ends. The CDR3 DNA is TGTGCCACCAGCAGAGGGGGAGGTCCGGGTGAAAAACTGTTTTTT. It yields the protein CATSRGGGPGEKLFF.

This clonotype occurred once. The chain carries TRBV13 and TRBJ2-5; D is undetermined. Trimming left V 5 bases short and J 5 bases short, with 18 bases between. CDR3 length equals 15 residues. Germline V gives CDR1 PRHDT, CDR2 FYEKMQ (reference sequence). CDR3 sequence (DNA): TGTGCCAGCAGCCCCAGACCCTCGGGTGGGGAGACCCAGTACTTC. This codes for CASSPRPSGGETQYF.

V is TRBV4-1 and J is TRBJ2-3; no clear D. There are 12 residues in the CDR3. Germline V lookup: CDR1 MGHRA, CDR2 YSYEKL. Trimming pared 2 bases from V and 6 bases from J, leaving 6 bases between. In DNA form, the CDR3 reads TGCGCCAGCAGCCAACCCCTGGATACGCAGTATTTT. This encodes CASSQPLDTQYF.

This clonotype occurred many times. The chain carries TRBV12-3 or TRBV12-4 and TRBJ1-6, with D maybe TRBD1 (6 bases). The CDR3 spans 14 residues. Trimming stripped 3 bases from V and 6 bases from J, with 9 bases between. As DNA, the CDR3 is TGTGCCAGCAGTTTCTCCAGGGGTAATTCACCCCTCCACTTT. This sequence encodes CASSFSRGNSPLHF.

This clonotype was seen repeatedly, ten times or more. The V call is TRBV24-1, the J call TRBJ2-5, with unresolved D. The ends were cut back, 9 bases at V and 2 bases at J, with 9 bases in the middle. CDR1 and CDR2 (germline): KGHDR, SFDVKD. This CDR3 contains 12 residues. CDR3 nucleotides: TGTGCCACCGAGTCAGTTCAAGAGACCCAGTACTTC. Translation gives CATESVQETQYF.

This clonotype occurred a few times. Just one base apart from a much larger clone, this may be a read error. This sequence joins TRBV28 and TRBJ1-1; D gene unclear. The length of the CDR3 is 15 residues. Germline V gene sequence: CDR1 MDHEN, CDR2 SYDVKM. V was trimmed by 3 bases and J by 4 bases, leaving 15 bases between them. The CDR3 sequence is CASSFEGGLSTEAFF. CDR3 bases: TGTGCCAGCAGTTTTGAAGGTGGTTTGAGCACTGAAGCTTTCTTT. Using reference TRBV28 and TRBJ1-1 for the parts outside the CDR3, the full variable domain is DVKVTQSSRYLVKRTGEKVFLECVQDMDHENMFWYRQDPGLGLRLIYFSYDVKMKEKGDIPEGYSVSREKKERFSLILESASTNQTSMYLCASSFEGGLSTEAFFGQGTRLTVV.

This clonotype was counted at least ten times. This chain joins TRBV6-1 and TRBJ2-5; tentatively, D is TRBD1 or TRBD2 (6 bases each). CDR1 MNHNS and CDR2 SASEGT come from the germline V gene. The V gene lost 6 bases and the J gene lost 5 bases, with 13 bases spanning the gap. This CDR3 spans 13 amino acids. DNA for the CDR3: TGTGCCAGCAGGGAGGGGGTTCGTGAGACCCAGTACTTC. It specifies CASREGVRETQYF.

This clonotype appeared many times. The chain employs TRBV6-1 and TRBJ1-4; 7 positions agree with TRBD1. The CDR3 runs 14 residues. V gave up 6 bases and J gave up 6 bases; unmatched junction bases: 7. Per germline, CDR1 MNHNS and CDR2 SASEGT. DNA of the CDR3: TGTGCCAGCAGCTCCGGGACAGACTATGAAAAACTGTTTTTT. This codes for CASSSGTDYEKLFF.

This clonotype was picked up many times. The rearrangement joins TRBV28 to TRBJ1-5, with 8 positions matching TRBD1. Germline lookup yields CDR1 MDHEN and CDR2 SYDVKM. The CDR3 runs 17 residues. The V segment lost 6 bases and the J segment 0 bases; nucleotides outside the gene matches: 10. In nucleotides, the CDR3 is TGTGCCAGCAGCCCAAACCGGGACAGGTCTAGCAATCAGCCCCAGCATTTT. Translating gives CASSPNRDRSSNQPQHF.

The CDR3 DNA is TGTGCCAGCAGCCAGGGGGCCCATCAGCCCCAGCATTTT. It codes for CASSQGAHQPQHF. V is TRBV14 and J is TRBJ1-5, with TRBD1 as a possible D gene (6 bases). The V gene's germline CDR1 is SGHDN and CDR2 FVKESK. The V and J ends lost 3 bases and 5 bases respectively, with 8 bases between them. The CDR3 contains 13 residues.

This clonotype was observed a single time. The chain has TRBV18 and TRBJ2-3; no reliable D call. This CDR3 is 12 amino acids long. Germline CDR1 is KGHSH and CDR2 is LQKENI. V was pared by 3 bases and J by 5 bases, with 6 bases between. DNA of the CDR3: TGTGCCAGCTCACCCTTGGGAGATACGCAGTATTTT. Translation: CASSPLGDTQYF.

The V gene is TRBV28, the J gene TRBJ2-2; 8 bases are a match to TRBD2. This CDR3 contains 14 residues. Unmatched junction bases numbered 7, after V lost 3 bases and J lost 10 bases. Germline V gene sequence: CDR1 MDHEN, CDR2 SYDVKM. The CDR3 DNA reads as TGTGCCAGCAGTTTTTCCGGGAGGGCCCAGGAGCTGTTTTTT. Amino acid sequence: CASSFSGRAQELFF.

The chain recombines TRBV24-1 with TRBJ2-4; possible D gene TRBD1, 6 bases. With 7 bases removed from V and 2 bases from J, the gap between germline ends came to 8 bases. Per germline, CDR1 KGHDR and CDR2 SFDVKD. The CDR3 sequence is 13 residues long. The CDR3 sequence is CATSRGPKNIQYF. CDR3 nucleotides: TGTGCCACCAGCAGGGGTCCCAAAAACATTCAGTACTTC.